The 8 T cell receptor beta chains in this list originate from one sample, sequenced in a study of blood T cell repertoires in COVID-19. Produced via immunoSEQ multiplex PCR; TCRdb's table is partial and in-frame only. The table has about 140,000 clones, 75% to 85% seen once. Sequenced material: peripheral blood. These receptors originate from a woman of 80 years or more with acute or convalescent COVID-19.

The chain has TRBV6-5 and TRBJ2-7; 9 positions agree with TRBD1. The germline V gene has CDR1 MNHEY and CDR2 SVGAGI. This CDR3 spans 14 amino acids. The junction had 8 bases not matched to a gene; V was cut back by 2 bases and J by 9 bases. The CDR3 bases are TGTGCCAGCAGTTACGTCCCGGGACAGGGTGCGCAGTACTTC. This gives the protein CASSYVPGQGAQYF.

The chain couples TRBV28 to TRBJ1-5; 7 bases align to TRBD1. The CDR3 sequence is 16 residues long. V gave up 3 bases and J gave up 2 bases; unmatched junction bases: 7. Per the germline V gene, CDR1 is MDHEN and CDR2 is SYDVKM. CDR3 loop: CASSFSTGYGNQPQHF. In DNA form, the CDR3 reads TGTGCCAGCAGTTTCTCGACAGGGTACGGCAATCAGCCCCAGCATTTT.

This chain links TRBV24-1 with TRBJ2-3, with 14 bases that match TRBD2. Germline V gene sequence: CDR1 KGHDR, CDR2 SFDVKD. V dropped 4 bases and J dropped 6; count of bases not matched to a gene: 5. There are 16 residues in the CDR3. In DNA, the CDR3 is TGTGCCACCAGTGACCTGACTAGCGGGAGGGGGGATACGCAGTATTTT. Its protein is CATSDLTSGRGDTQYF.

V usage is TRBV10-2 and J usage is TRBJ1-6, with 9 nucleotides matching TRBD1. Germline V lookup: CDR1 WSHSY, CDR2 SAAADI. V gave up 2 bases and J gave up 5 bases; unmatched junction bases: 7. The CDR3 length is 17 residues. CDR3 in amino acids: CASSEPHRGRDNSPLHF. CDR3 DNA: TGCGCCAGCAGTGAGCCCCACAGGGGGCGCGATAATTCACCCCTCCACTTT.

The chain recombines TRBV24-1 with TRBJ2-5; possibly TRBD2 for D (6 bases). CDR1 is KGHDR, CDR2 SFDVKD, per germline. Trimming stripped 2 bases from V and 1 base from J, with 13 bases between. The CDR3 spans 16 residues. The CDR3 coding sequence is TGTGCCACCAGTGATTGGAAACGGGGGAGCCAAGAGACCCAGTACTTC. It is translated as CATSDWKRGSQETQYF.

The gene calls are TRBV18 and TRBJ2-2; the D gene is possibly TRBD2 (7 bases). The CDR3 runs 18 residues. CDR1 KGHSH and CDR2 LQKENI come from the germline V gene. Between the trimmed V and J ends, which lost 4 bases and 2 bases, there was a span of 20 bases. CDR3 nucleotides: TGTGCCAGCTCACGAGCCCCCGGAGGGGGGGGCAACACCGGGGAGCTGTTTTTT. Residues: CASSRAPGGGGNTGELFF.

The rearrangement uses TRBV19 and TRBJ1-5, with 7 nucleotides matching TRBD1. The CDR3 runs 16 residues. The V segment lost 6 bases and the J segment 5 bases; nucleotides outside the gene matches: 13. The germline gives CDR1 LNHDA, CDR2 SQIVND (reference sequence). CDR3 DNA sequence: TGTGCCAGTAGCACGACAGGGACCGCCCGATATCAGCCCCAGCATTTT. Amino acids: CASSTTGTARYQPQHF. Together with reference TRBV19 and TRBJ1-5, the CDR3 gives the full variable domain: DGGITQSPKYLFRKEGQNVTLSCEQNLNHDAMYWYRQDPGQGLRLIYYSQIVNDFQKGDIAEGYSVSREKKESFPLTVTSAQKNPTAFYLCASSTTGTARYQPQHFGDGTRLSIL.

CDR3: CASLKTGLALQETQYF. For the CDR3, the DNA is TGTGCCAGCCTCAAGACAGGACTAGCCCTTCAAGAGACCCAGTACTTC. V usage is TRBV6-8 and J usage is TRBJ2-5; TRBD2 agrees at 8 bases. J was trimmed by 2 bases and V by 8 bases; bases with no gene match: 13. This CDR3 has 16 amino acids. The germline V gene encodes CDR1 MNHGY and CDR2 SAAAGT.